This T cell receptor beta chain derives from a study of identical twins. Study results and limitations: Within cord blood, abundant beta clonotypes carried fewer insertions, but memory repertoires showed no such trend. Instead of following the same donors, the conclusions were based on cross-sectional statistical analysis.

The sample holds a few counts of this clonotype. Its target is not known. This CDR3 region has 16 residues. Trimming removed 6 bases from V and 2 bases from J; junction bases left unmatched: 6. The germline CDR1 and CDR2 sequences are ENHRY and SYGVKD. TCRdb recomputed calls from the 5' RACE reads with MiXCR, one row per CDR3 protein. The data hold some 660,000 distinct CDR3 sequences, with under 9% observed a single time. This sample also appeared in a second study, on yellow fever vaccine responses in identical twins.

The sequenced sample consisted of PBMCs. The genes are TRBV10-3 and TRBJ2-3; 12 nucleotides match TRBD2. The origin of this receptor is a woman between 18 and 30 years old in good health. CDR3 residues: CAISRGLAGSTDTQYF. DNA for the CDR3: TGTGCCATCAGCCGGGGACTAGCGGGCTCCACAGATACGCAGTATTTT.